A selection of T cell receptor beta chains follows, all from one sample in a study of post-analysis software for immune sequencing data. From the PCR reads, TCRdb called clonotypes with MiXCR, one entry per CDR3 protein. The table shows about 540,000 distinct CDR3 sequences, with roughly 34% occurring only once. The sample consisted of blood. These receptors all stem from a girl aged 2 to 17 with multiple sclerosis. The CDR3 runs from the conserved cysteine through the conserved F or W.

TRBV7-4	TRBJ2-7	CASSTRYRGRTNYEQYF
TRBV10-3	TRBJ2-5	CAISEGRGLLETQYF
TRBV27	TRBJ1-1	CASSPPGGTESFF
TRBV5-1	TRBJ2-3	CASSPARQGSTDTQYF
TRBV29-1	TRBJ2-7	CSARSGTGGHEQYF
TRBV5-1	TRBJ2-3	CASSPERGGSMDTQYF
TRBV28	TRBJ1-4	CASSSDQGATNEKLFF
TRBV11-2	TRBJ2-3	CASSLVRTIGTQYF
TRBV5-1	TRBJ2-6	CASSPGVSGANVLTF
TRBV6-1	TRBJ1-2	CASSHVRAMPGYGYTF
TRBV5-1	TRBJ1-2	CASSLGPGRGWGGYTF
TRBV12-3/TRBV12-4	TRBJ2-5	CASSLETTDSQETQYF
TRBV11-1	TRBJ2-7	CASSTGRGSEQYF
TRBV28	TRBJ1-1	CASSPTRWNTEAFF
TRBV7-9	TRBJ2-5	CASSDRTGGLETQYF
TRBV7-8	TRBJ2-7	CASSRRPQGHEQYF
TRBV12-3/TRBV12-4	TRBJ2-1	CASSLAGLSYNEQFF
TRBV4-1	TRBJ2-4	CASSQAITGLEYIQYF
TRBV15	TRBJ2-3	CATSREGGIGTDMQYF
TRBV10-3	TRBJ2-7	CAIRTSGVLGEQYF
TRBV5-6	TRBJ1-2	CASSPMTGWIYGYTF
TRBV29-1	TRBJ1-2	CSVEWIRGYTF
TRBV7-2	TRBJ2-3	CASSHRLAGGSDTQYF
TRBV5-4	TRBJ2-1	CASRGGLPSYNEQFF
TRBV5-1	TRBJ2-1	CASSLAGGLSYNEQFF
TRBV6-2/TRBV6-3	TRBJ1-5	CASSYPERGSNQPQHF
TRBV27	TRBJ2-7	CASRLGASYEQYF
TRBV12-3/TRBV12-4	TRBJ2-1	CASSSGTSSYNEQFF
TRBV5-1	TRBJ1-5	CASSARSGDNQPQHF
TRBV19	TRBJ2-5	CASSNSLRTETQYF
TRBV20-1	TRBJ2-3	CSARDLLLATISDTQYF
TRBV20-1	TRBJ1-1	CSARQAVLEAFF
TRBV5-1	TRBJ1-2	CASSLARAEDYGYTF
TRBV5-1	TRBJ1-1	CASSPEGSTMNTEAFF
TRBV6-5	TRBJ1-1	CASSYSSGDWITEAFF
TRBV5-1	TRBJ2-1	CASGPDKAADNEQFF
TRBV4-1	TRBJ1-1	CASLDRTGTEAFF
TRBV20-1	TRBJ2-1	CSARIPGTRIYNEQFF
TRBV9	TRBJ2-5	CASGGPRQETQYF
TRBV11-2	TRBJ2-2	CASSYASSGLGTGELFF
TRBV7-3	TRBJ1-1	CASSLWRYTEAFF